This T cell receptor (beta chain) was recovered during a study of CDR3 diversity in severe acne. Germline CDR1 and CDR2: SGHRS and YFSETQ. Germline trimming cut 7 bases from V and 6 bases from J; bases unmatched to any gene: 8. The CDR3 covers 15 residues. MiXCR, applied by TCRdb to the PCR reads, yields one record per CDR3 protein. This table holds some 85,000 distinct CDR3 sequences, around 47% found once. This clonotype was counted a single time. The sample consisted of blood. The TCR was taken from a male donor with severe acne vulgaris. The rearrangement joins TRBV5-1 to TRBJ2-3; 13 positions agree with TRBD2. CDR3 DNA sequence: TGCGCCAGCCGCCGACTAGCGGGAGGCTTTGATACGCAGTATTTT. Its translation: CASRRLAGGFDTQYF.